Listed below are T cell receptor beta chains from one sample, sequenced in a study of Graves' ophthalmopathy and Graves' hyperthyroidism. TCRdb used MiXCR to reprocess the multiplex PCR reads, holding one entry per CDR3 protein. The sample yields approximately 1.2 million distinct CDR3 sequences, less than 45% seen once. Sequencing was carried out using peripheral blood or thyroid tissue (not recorded which). All receptors derive from an adult man with Graves' hyperthyroidism. Each CDR3 is given with its conserved first and last residue. The order of the fields is V gene, D gene, clone size, J gene, CDR3 protein, CDR3 DNA. D genes are given only for firm matches. Clone size is given for some rows only: seen once, a few or many times, or a class if the clone is expanded.

v_gene: TRBV27; d_gene: NA; abundance: NA; j_gene: TRBJ1-2; CDR3aa: CASRTQGPLYGYTF; CDR3nt: TGTGCCAGCAGAACACAGGGTCCCCTCTATGGCTACACCTTC
v_gene: TRBV4-3; d_gene: NA; abundance: NA; j_gene: TRBJ1-1; CDR3aa: CASSQDKDRNTEAFF; CDR3nt: TGCGCCAGCAGCCAAGATAAGGACAGGAACACTGAAGCTTTCTTT
v_gene: TRBV7-2; d_gene: TRBD1; abundance: NA; j_gene: TRBJ2-5; CDR3aa: CASSRTGGAGETQYF; CDR3nt: TGTGCCAGCAGCCGAACAGGGGGCGCAGGAGAGACCCAGTACTTC
v_gene: TRBV14; d_gene: NA; abundance: many; j_gene: TRBJ2-7; CDR3aa: CASSQLERSITYEQYF; CDR3nt: TGTGCCAGCAGCCAACTAGAACGTTCTATTACCTACGAGCAGTACTTC
v_gene: TRBV7-9; d_gene: TRBD2; abundance: many; j_gene: TRBJ2-7; CDR3aa: CASSPGTSGSYEQYF; CDR3nt: TGTGCCAGCAGCCCCGGGACTAGCGGTTCCTACGAGCAGTACTTC
v_gene: TRBV7-6; d_gene: TRBD2; abundance: NA; j_gene: TRBJ2-7; CDR3aa: CASSLAPAGGLEQYF; CDR3nt: TGTGCCAGCAGCTTAGCCCCAGCGGGGGGGCTGGAGCAGTACTTC
v_gene: TRBV7-9; d_gene: TRBD1; abundance: many; j_gene: TRBJ1-2; CDR3aa: CASSIGQDSNYGYTF; CDR3nt: TGTGCCAGCAGCATCGGACAGGACTCTAACTATGGCTACACCTTC
v_gene: TRBV10-3; d_gene: NA; abundance: many; j_gene: TRBJ1-1; CDR3aa: CAISEKTSGNTEAFF; CDR3nt: TGTGCCATCAGTGAGAAAACCTCAGGGAACACTGAAGCTTTCTTT
v_gene: TRBV4-2; d_gene: NA; abundance: NA; j_gene: TRBJ1-1; CDR3aa: CASSQVGERNTEAFF; CDR3nt: TGTGCCAGCAGCCAAGTCGGCGAACGGAACACTGAAGCTTTCTTT
v_gene: TRBV2; d_gene: TRBD1; abundance: many; j_gene: TRBJ1-2; CDR3aa: CASRTGTETYGYTF; CDR3nt: TGTGCCAGCAGGACCGGGACAGAGACCTATGGCTACACCTTC
v_gene: TRBV28; d_gene: TRBD1; abundance: few; j_gene: TRBJ1-5; CDR3aa: CASSPGGQGKQPQHF; CDR3nt: TGTGCCAGCAGTCCGGGAGGACAGGGAAAGCAGCCCCAGCATTTT
v_gene: TRBV15; d_gene: TRBD1; abundance: many; j_gene: TRBJ1-5; CDR3aa: CATSSHKTGNQPQHF; CDR3nt: TGTGCCACCAGTAGCCATAAGACAGGGAATCAGCCCCAGCATTTT
v_gene: TRBV6-6; d_gene: TRBD1; abundance: many; j_gene: TRBJ1-5; CDR3aa: CASSVGQGSNQPQHF; CDR3nt: TGCGCCAGCAGCGTGGGACAGGGTAGCAATCAGCCCCAGCATTTT
v_gene: TRBV19; d_gene: NA; abundance: many; j_gene: TRBJ1-5; CDR3aa: CASSKRGQAVDQPQHF; CDR3nt: TGTGCCAGTTCGAAACGCGGGCAGGCGGTGGATCAGCCCCAGCATTTT
v_gene: TRBV6-5; d_gene: NA; abundance: many; j_gene: TRBJ1-1; CDR3aa: CASTPGPRMNTEAFF; CDR3nt: TGTGCCAGCACCCCGGGACCTCGCATGAACACTGAAGCTTTCTTT
v_gene: TRBV7-8; d_gene: NA; abundance: few; j_gene: TRBJ1-6; CDR3aa: CASRVTGYSPLHF; CDR3nt: TGTGCCAGCAGGGTTACAGGATATTCACCCCTCCACTTT
v_gene: TRBV7-6; d_gene: TRBD1; abundance: many; j_gene: TRBJ2-2; CDR3aa: CASSPGTGGTGELFF; CDR3nt: TGTGCCAGCAGCCCGGGGACAGGGGGCACCGGGGAGCTGTTTTTT
v_gene: TRBV30; d_gene: NA; abundance: NA; j_gene: TRBJ2-2; CDR3aa: CAWSRQVLTGELFF; CDR3nt: TGTGCCTGGAGTAGACAGGTTTTGACCGGGGAGCTGTTTTTT
v_gene: TRBV7-9; d_gene: NA; abundance: once; j_gene: TRBJ1-3; CDR3aa: CASGGSGGNTIYF; CDR3nt: TGTGCCAGCGGAGGTTCGGGAGGAAACACCATATATTTT
v_gene: TRBV7-9; d_gene: NA; abundance: many; j_gene: TRBJ2-7; CDR3aa: CASSLGVYEQYF; CDR3nt: TGTGCCAGCAGCCTGGGAGTCTACGAGCAGTACTTC
v_gene: TRBV10-3; d_gene: NA; abundance: many; j_gene: TRBJ2-3; CDR3aa: CAISVSGATQYF; CDR3nt: TGTGCCATCAGTGTCTCGGGGGCTACGCAGTATTTT
v_gene: TRBV7-2; d_gene: TRBD2; abundance: many; j_gene: TRBJ2-5; CDR3aa: CASSGLAGVRQTQYF; CDR3nt: TGTGCCAGCTCGGGACTAGCGGGAGTTAGGCAGACCCAGTACTTC
v_gene: TRBV10-3; d_gene: NA; abundance: NA; j_gene: TRBJ1-6; CDR3aa: CAISESAGPDSPLHF; CDR3nt: TGTGCCATCAGTGAGTCGGCAGGGCCAGATTCACCCCTCCACTTT
v_gene: TRBV6-1; d_gene: NA; abundance: NA; j_gene: TRBJ1-5; CDR3aa: CAISAVASNQPQHF; CDR3nt: TGTGCCATCAGTGCTGTAGCTAGCAATCAGCCCCAGCATTTT
v_gene: TRBV5-6; d_gene: NA; abundance: few; j_gene: TRBJ2-7; CDR3aa: CASSQGWDALYYEQYF; CDR3nt: TGTGCCAGCAGCCAGGGGTGGGACGCACTTTATTACGAGCAGTACTTC
v_gene: TRBV7-7; d_gene: NA; abundance: once; j_gene: TRBJ1-1; CDR3aa: CASSFGRVENTEAFF; CDR3nt: TGTGCCAGCAGCTTCGGACGGGTGGAGAACACTGAAGCTTTCTTT
v_gene: TRBV14; d_gene: NA; abundance: many; j_gene: TRBJ1-6; CDR3aa: CASSLGLGQRSNSPLHF; CDR3nt: TGTGCCAGCAGCCTTGGACTAGGACAGAGGAGTAATTCACCCCTCCACTTT
v_gene: TRBV24-1; d_gene: NA; abundance: many; j_gene: TRBJ1-5; CDR3aa: CATSGSGHQPQHF; CDR3nt: TGTGCCACCAGTGGATCTGGGCATCAGCCCCAGCATTTT